This section outlines one T cell receptor beta chain sequence together with its context. This sample was taken from a study of blood T cell repertoires in COVID-19. Original processing methods: Counts of nucleated cells, estimated from reference gene primer amplification, were obtained. The protocol was immunoSEQ multiplex PCR, while the TCRdb copy is restricted to in-frame clones and leaves out a portion. V and J calls and clone size come straight from that table; D and trimming were deduced from the DNA. The sample contains tens of thousands of clones, more than 65% of which appear only once. The CDR3 spans 14 residues. Trimming pared 0 bases from V and 6 bases from J, leaving 11 bases between. CDR1 SGHRS and CDR2 YFSETQ come from the germline V gene.

Sequencing was done on a sample of peripheral blood. The clonotype was recovered from a human donor in a cohort sampled during active COVID-19. The chain combines TRBV5-1 with TRBJ2-3; D perhaps matches TRBD1 (5 bases). DNA of the CDR3: TGCGCCAGCAGCTTGGCGGCAGGGCTGGATACGCAGTATTTT. Residues: CASSLAAGLDTQYF.